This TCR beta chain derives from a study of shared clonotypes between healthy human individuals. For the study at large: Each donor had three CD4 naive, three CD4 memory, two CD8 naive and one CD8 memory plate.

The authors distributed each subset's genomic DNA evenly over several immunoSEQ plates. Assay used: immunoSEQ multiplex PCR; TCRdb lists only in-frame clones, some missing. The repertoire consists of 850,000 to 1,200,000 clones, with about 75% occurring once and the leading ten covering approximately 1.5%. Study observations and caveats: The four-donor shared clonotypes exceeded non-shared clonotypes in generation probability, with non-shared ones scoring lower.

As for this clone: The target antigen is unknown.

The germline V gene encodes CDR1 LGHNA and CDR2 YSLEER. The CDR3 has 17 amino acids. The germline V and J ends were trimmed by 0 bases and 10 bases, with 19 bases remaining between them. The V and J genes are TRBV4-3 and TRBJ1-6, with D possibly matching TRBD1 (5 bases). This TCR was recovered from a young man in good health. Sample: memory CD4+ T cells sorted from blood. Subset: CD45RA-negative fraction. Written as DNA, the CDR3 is TGCGCCAGCAGCCAAGATGTGGGACTGCGGGCTCTATCACCCCTCCACTTT. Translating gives CASSQDVGLRALSPLHF.